This T cell receptor beta chain is drawn from a study of T cell responses to AZD1222 COVID-19 vaccine. Study results and caveats: Spike-specific TCR breadth and depth grew following two AZD1222 doses. Regions 160-218 and 743-854 held dominance among vaccine-associated CD4 TCRs, which spanned spike. Donors skewed white British and female; clonal diversity was possibly underestimated.

V lost 8 bases and J lost 3; bases outside the gene matches: 1. This CDR3 has 12 residues. CDR1 and CDR2 (germline): MNHEY, SMNVEV (reference sequence). On this clone: No antigen is known for it.

The table came from immunoSEQ multiplex PCR; TCRdb's copy has only in-frame clones and leaves some out. This sample has 120,000 to 150,000 clones, with about 90% found just once. The V gene is TRBV27, the J gene TRBJ1-1; 9 nucleotides align to TRBD1. The starting material was peripheral blood, obtained 28 days after the second dose of the MenACWY control vaccine. The clonotype originates from an adult who received the MenACWY meningococcal vaccine as a control. CDR3 protein: CASGQGHTEAFF. CDR3 nucleotide sequence: TGTGCCAGCGGACAGGGGCACACTGAAGCTTTCTTT.